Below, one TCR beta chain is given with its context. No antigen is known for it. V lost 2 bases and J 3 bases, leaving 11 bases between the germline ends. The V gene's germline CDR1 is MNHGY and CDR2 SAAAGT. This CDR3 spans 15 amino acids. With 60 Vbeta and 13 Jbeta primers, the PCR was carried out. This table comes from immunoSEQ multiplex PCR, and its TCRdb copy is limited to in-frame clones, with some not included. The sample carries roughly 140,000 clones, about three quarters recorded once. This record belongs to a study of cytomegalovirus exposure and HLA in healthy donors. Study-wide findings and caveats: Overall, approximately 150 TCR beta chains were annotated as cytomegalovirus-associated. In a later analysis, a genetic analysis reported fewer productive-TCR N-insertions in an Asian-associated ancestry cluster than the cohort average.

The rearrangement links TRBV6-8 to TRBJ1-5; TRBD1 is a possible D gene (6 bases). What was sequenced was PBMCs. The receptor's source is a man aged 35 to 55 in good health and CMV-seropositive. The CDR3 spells CASSYGQGTNQPQHF. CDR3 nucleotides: TGTGCCAGCAGTTACGGCCAGGGGACCAATCAGCCCCAGCATTTT.